This T cell receptor beta chain came from a study of T-cell reconstitution after alpha-beta-depleted transplantation in children (TCRdb year 2016). Notes on the research overall: Using TCR repertoire profiling, the study quantitatively followed how T-cell immune reconstitution unfolded in children after TCRalphabeta/CD19-depleted allogeneic hematopoietic cell transplantation. General conclusions and limits of the study: In some patients, high TCRbeta diversity at day 60 was attributed to recipient T cells and intrathymic progenitors that had survived conditioning. Hyperexpanded clone frequencies declined over subsequent months; after one year, T-cell counts and TCRbeta diversity were mostly attributed to newly produced T cells. About two months after transplant, the apparently early recovery of alphabetaT-cell counts reportedly depended on just several hundred clones that had expanded rapidly and came from non-depleted graft cells.

This clonotype was seen at least ten times. The specificity of this receptor is unknown. No much larger clone exists at a distance of one base, and base qualities are not known. The library was made by PCR. The data were produced on an Illumina HiSeq 2500. Molecular barcoding was employed in the preparation of TCR libraries, with unique molecular identifiers being used to normalize TCRbeta repertoire quantification. Starting from the raw public reads, TCRdb applied fastp trimming at Q25, assembled clones with MiXCR and retained in-frame beta chains. All rows with the same CDR3 protein become a single entry with the most common DNA and genes. Recorded for this sample are fewer than 350,000 distinct CDR3 sequences; over 7% of them occurred a single time. Jointly, the top ten make up 9.1% of the sample. The label giving this sample's treatment or condition can be read as: allogeneic hematopoietic cell transplantation with graft depleted of TCRalphabeta T cells and CD19 B cells. Transplant recipients were children who received TCRalphabeta/CD19-depleted allogeneic hematopoietic cell grafts.

The CDR3, from cysteine to phenylalanine, totals 12 residues. Of all the DNA, just the CDR3 is kept, 36 bases in frame from base 1. V is clipped by 7 bases and J by 5 bases, and the sequence between their germline boundaries is 14 bases long. CDR1 and CDR2, per the germline V gene, are SQVTM and ANQGSEA. This TCR derives from a female patient aged 2-15 years who had a stem cell transplant for Fanconi anemia, so the T cells may come from the graft donor. Here the sequenced sample was peripheral blood, taken 360 days after TCRalphabeta/CD19-depleted stem cell transplant. This chain is built from TRBV29-1 and TRBJ1-1; the D gene is not confidently resolved. The CDR3 amino acid sequence is: CSAGGLRTEAFF. Read as DNA, the sequence is TGCAGCGCCGGAGGGTTGCGGACTGAAGCTTTCTTT.